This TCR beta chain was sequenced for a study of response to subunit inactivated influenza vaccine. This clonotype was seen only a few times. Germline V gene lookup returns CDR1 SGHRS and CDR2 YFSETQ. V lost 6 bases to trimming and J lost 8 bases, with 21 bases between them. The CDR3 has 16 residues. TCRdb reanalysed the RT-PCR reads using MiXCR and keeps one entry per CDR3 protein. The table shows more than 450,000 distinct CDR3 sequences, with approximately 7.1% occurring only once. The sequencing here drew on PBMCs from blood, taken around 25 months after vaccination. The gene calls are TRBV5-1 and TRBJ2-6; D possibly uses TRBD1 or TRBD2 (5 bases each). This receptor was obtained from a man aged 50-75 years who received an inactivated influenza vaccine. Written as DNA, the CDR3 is TGCGCCAGCACCGGGATGGGGACCGCTGGCTCCAACGTCCTGACTTTC. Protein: CASTGMGTAGSNVLTF.